These T cell receptor beta chains were read from a single sample in a study of graft-versus-host responses after intestinal transplantation. Generated by immunoSEQ multiplex PCR, the TCRdb table keeps only in-frame clones and is missing some. Among more than 50,000 clones, roughly 90% were seen once, and the ten largest hold more than 1.5%. Material: ileum tissue, obtained 357 days after transplant. These receptor sequences come from a human patient who received an intestinal transplant, so some T cells may come from the graft donor. Both conserved end residues are part of each CDR3. Each record gives: clone size, V gene, D gene, J gene, CDR3 DNA, CDR3 protein. The D gene is left open where the match is weak. The listing skips clone size in some rows; elsewhere it reads once, few, many or a size class.

NA	TRBV19	NA	TRBJ1-1	TGTGCCAGTAGTATGGTGGGGAACACTGAAGCTTTCTTT	CASSMVGNTEAFF
once	TRBV7-9	TRBD1	TRBJ1-4	TGTGCCAGCAGCACTCGGGACAGACCGAATGCAACTAATGAAAAACTGTTTTTT	CASSTRDRPNATNEKLFF
NA	TRBV14	NA	TRBJ2-5	TGTGCCAGCAGCCAAGATCAGGTCAGGAAAGCCCAAGAGACCCAGTACTTC	CASSQDQVRKAQETQYF
medium-sized	TRBV29-1	TRBD2	TRBJ2-1	TGCAGCGGTAGCGGGTCGGGCTACAATGAGCAGTTCTTC	CSGSGSGYNEQFF
few	TRBV7-9	NA	TRBJ2-7	TGTGCCAGCAGCTTAAGAGGGATAACCTACGAGCAGTACTTC	CASSLRGITYEQYF
few	TRBV11-2	NA	TRBJ1-2	TGTGCCAGCAGCCCCCGGACATATAACTATGGCTACACCTTC	CASSPRTYNYGYTF
NA	TRBV2	NA	TRBJ2-5	TGTGCCAGCAGTTCCGGGACTTTCCAAGAGACCCAGTACTTC	CASSSGTFQETQYF
NA	TRBV4-1	NA	TRBJ1-2	TGCGCCAGCAGCCAAGAAACTCTTAACTATGGCTACACCTTC	CASSQETLNYGYTF
NA	TRBV5-1	TRBD2	TRBJ2-1	TGCGCCAGCAGCTTGGATTCGTCGACTAGCGGCAATGAGCAGTTCTTC	CASSLDSSTSGNEQFF
NA	TRBV20-1	NA	TRBJ1-2	TGCAGTGCTAGCCGAGTCAGGGACACCTTC	CSASRVRDTF
once	TRBV7-6	TRBD1	TRBJ1-1	TGTGCCAGCAGCTTTACAGGGGGCACTGAAGCTTTCTTT	CASSFTGGTEAFF
medium-sized	TRBV5-1	NA	TRBJ1-4	TGCGCCAGTAGCTATGATGAGGAAAAACTGTTTTTT	CASSYDEEKLFF
NA	TRBV6-5	NA	TRBJ2-3	TGTGCCAGCAGTTACTCGTTGGGCATCACAGATACGCAGTATTTT	CASSYSLGITDTQYF
NA	TRBV9	TRBD1	TRBJ2-1	TGTGCCAGCAGCGCGCCGGGACAGGGGTACAATGAGCAGTTCTTC	CASSAPGQGYNEQFF
once	TRBV5-1	NA	TRBJ1-6	TGCGCCAGCAGCTTTGAGGGTTGGAATTCACCCCTCCACTTT	CASSFEGWNSPLHF
NA	TRBV29-1	TRBD2	TRBJ2-1	TGCAGCGTTAAAAGGGGCTATAGCGGGGGGACCCTTAGGACCGTTCCCTCCTACAATGAGCAGTTCTTC	CSVKRGYSGGTLRTVPSYNEQFF
NA	TRBV9	NA	TRBJ1-1	TGTGCCAGCAGCGTCGCCGGGTACGGCACTGAAGCTTTCTTT	CASSVAGYGTEAFF
once	TRBV7-2	NA	TRBJ1-5	TGTGCCAGCAGCTTATCTTACAGCAATCAGCCCCAGCATTTT	CASSLSYSNQPQHF
NA	TRBV6-5	NA	TRBJ1-6	TGTGCCAGCAGTCCCCTCGGTGACCCTAATTCACCCCTCCACTTT	CASSPLGDPNSPLHF
NA	TRBV6-5	NA	TRBJ2-7	TGTGCCAGCAGCAGGGGCAACGAGCAGTACTTC	CASSRGNEQYF
NA	TRBV6-1	NA	TRBJ2-1	TGTGCCAGCAGTGAAAATTACAGCTTCTCCTACAATGAGCAGTTCTTC	CASSENYSFSYNEQFF
NA	TRBV2	NA	TRBJ1-1	TGTGCCAGCAATCTGCGGGGGAACACTGAAGCTTTCTTT	CASNLRGNTEAFF
NA	TRBV4-1	TRBD1	TRBJ2-7	TGCGCCAGCAGCCAATATCCGGGACAGGTCATCACCTACGAGCAGTACTTC	CASSQYPGQVITYEQYF
NA	TRBV29-1	NA	TRBJ1-6	TGCAGCGTTGGGGGGTACGGGTCACCCCTCCACTTT	CSVGGYGSPLHF